The entry that follows covers one TCR beta chain sequence. The sample originates from a study of blood T cell repertoires in COVID-19. Whole-study context: COVID-19 samples collected from the United States, Italy and Spain covered acute and convalescent phases. Nucleic acid was either cDNA or gDNA, and it came from T cells, B-cell-depleted T cells, or PBMCs.

The method was immunoSEQ multiplex PCR; TCRdb's version includes in-frame clones alone and lacks a portion of them. The table shows approximately 260,000 clones, with around nine tenths occurring only once. The V and J ends lost 7 bases and 0 bases respectively, with 7 bases between them. This CDR3 has 13 amino acids. Germline V CDR1 and CDR2: MNHEY, SVGAGI. This chain connects TRBV6-5 to TRBJ2-4; no clear D gene. The sequence was obtained from a woman aged 55-75 years who had recovered from COVID-19. The specimen was PBMCs or T cells enriched from blood (not recorded which). The CDR3, as DNA: TGTGCCAGCAACCCACTAGCCAAAAACATTCAGTACTTC. Translation: CASNPLAKNIQYF.